Reported below is one T cell receptor (beta chain). This entry is derived from a study of blood T cell repertoires in COVID-19. Overall study: Italy, Spain and the United States were the sources of the convalescent and acute COVID-19 samples. The analysed material was cDNA or gDNA that came from T cells, B-cell-depleted T cells, or PBMCs.

Germline V gene sequence: CDR1 MGHRA, CDR2 YSYEKL. The V gene end was trimmed by 1 base and the J gene end by 4 bases; junction bases not matched to a gene: 9. There are 17 residues in the CDR3. In the study's own analysis: Reference gene primer amplification gave nucleated cell count estimates. The data were produced by immunoSEQ multiplex PCR, yet TCRdb's version contains in-frame clones alone and is incomplete. The DNA was the basis for D and trimming; V, J and clone size are from that table. There are approximately 210,000 clones in the sample; roughly 94% occur only once, and 0.76% lies in the top ten.

The chain carries TRBV4-1 and TRBJ2-5; the match to TRBD2 covers 10 bases. The sample taken for sequencing was peripheral blood. The clonotype originates from a man aged 25-45 years with COVID-19, enrolled during active disease. DNA for the CDR3: TGCGCCAGCAGCCAAGGAATAACTAGCGGGATGGGAGAGACCCAGTACTTC. Its protein is CASSQGITSGMGETQYF.